This T cell receptor beta chain was recorded in a study of blood T cell repertoires in COVID-19. Study information: Sites in the United States, Italy and Spain provided acute and convalescent COVID-19 samples. The analysed material was cDNA or gDNA that came from T cells, B-cell-depleted T cells, or PBMCs.

The CDR3 length is 14 residues. The V gene's germline CDR1 is SGHRS and CDR2 YFSETQ. Trimming cost V 2 bases and J 1 base, with 10 bases left between them. Profiling relied on immunoSEQ multiplex PCR, and the TCRdb table lists in-frame clones only, not all of them. The sample has about 49,000 clones, 86% seen once; the top ten hold more than 5%. Input material: peripheral blood. The V call is TRBV5-1, the J call TRBJ2-7; D uncertain. This TCR came from a middle-aged man with active COVID-19. The CDR3 spells CASSLRSVSYEQYF. As DNA, the CDR3 is TGCGCCAGCAGCTTACGCAGCGTGTCCTACGAGCAGTACTTC.